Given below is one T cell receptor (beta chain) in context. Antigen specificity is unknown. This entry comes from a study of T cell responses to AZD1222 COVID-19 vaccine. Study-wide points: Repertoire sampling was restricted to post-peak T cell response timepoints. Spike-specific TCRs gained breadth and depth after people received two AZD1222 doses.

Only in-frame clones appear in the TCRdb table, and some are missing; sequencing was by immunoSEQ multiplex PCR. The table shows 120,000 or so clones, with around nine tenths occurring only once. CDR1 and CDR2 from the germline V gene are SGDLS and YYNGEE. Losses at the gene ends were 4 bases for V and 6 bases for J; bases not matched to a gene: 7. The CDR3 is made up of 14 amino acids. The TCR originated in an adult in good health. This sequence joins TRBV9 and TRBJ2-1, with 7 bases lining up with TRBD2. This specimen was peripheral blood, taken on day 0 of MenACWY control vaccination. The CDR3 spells CASSPSGTTNEQFF. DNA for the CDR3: TGTGCCAGCAGCCCGAGCGGGACGACCAATGAGCAGTTCTTC.